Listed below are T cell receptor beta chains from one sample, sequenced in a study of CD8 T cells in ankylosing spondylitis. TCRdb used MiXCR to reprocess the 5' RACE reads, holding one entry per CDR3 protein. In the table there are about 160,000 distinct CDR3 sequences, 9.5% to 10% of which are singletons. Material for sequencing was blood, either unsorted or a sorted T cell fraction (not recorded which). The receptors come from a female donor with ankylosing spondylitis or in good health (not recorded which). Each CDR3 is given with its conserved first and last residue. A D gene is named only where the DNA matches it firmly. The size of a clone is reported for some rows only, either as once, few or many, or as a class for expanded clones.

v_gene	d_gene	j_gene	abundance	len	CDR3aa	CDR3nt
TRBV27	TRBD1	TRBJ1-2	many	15	CASSPRQGGSYGYTF	TGTGCCAGCAGCCCCCGACAGGGGGGGAGCTATGGCTACACCTTC
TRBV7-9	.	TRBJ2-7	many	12	CASSLEAYEQYF	TGTGCCAGCAGCTTAGAGGCCTACGAGCAGTACTTC
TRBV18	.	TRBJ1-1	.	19	CASSHRRFSGSNEDTEAFF	TGTGCCAGCTCGCACCGACGGTTCTCAGGCTCGAATGAGGACACTGAAGCTTTCTTT
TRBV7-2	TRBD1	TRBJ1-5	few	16	CASSPQGGLSNQPQHF	TGTGCCAGCAGCCCACAGGGGGGTTTGAGCAATCAGCCCCAGCATTTT
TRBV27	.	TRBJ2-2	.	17	CASSFFPDSANTGELFF	TGTGCCAGCAGTTTCTTTCCGGACAGCGCGAACACCGGGGAGCTGTTTTTT
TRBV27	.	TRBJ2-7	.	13	CASSRNPRYEQYF	TGTGCCAGCAGCAGAAACCCTCGTTACGAGCAGTACTTC
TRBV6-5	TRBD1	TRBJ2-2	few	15	CASSYGQGNTGELFF	TGTGCCAGCAGTTACGGACAGGGGAACACCGGGGAGCTGTTTTTT
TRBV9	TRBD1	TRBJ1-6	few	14	CASSVGTGGSSLHF	TGTGCCAGCAGCGTAGGGACAGGCGGATCTTCCCTCCACTTT
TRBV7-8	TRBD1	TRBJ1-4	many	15	CASSKRTGGEEKLFF	TGTGCCAGCAGCAAGCGGACAGGGGGCGAGGAAAAACTGTTTTTT
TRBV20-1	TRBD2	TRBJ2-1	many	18	CSASPRGGTGTTYNEQFF	TGCAGTGCTAGCCCCCGGGGGGGAACCGGGACTACTTACAATGAGCAGTTCTTC
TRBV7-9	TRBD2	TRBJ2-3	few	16	CASSLASGPSTDTQYF	TGTGCCAGCAGCTTAGCTAGCGGGCCTAGCACAGATACGCAGTATTTT
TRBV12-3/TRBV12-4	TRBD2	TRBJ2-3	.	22	CASSLASGSLDPKPRVTDTQYF	TGTGCCAGCAGTTTGGCTAGCGGGAGCCTAGACCCCAAACCCAGGGTTACAGATACGCAGTATTTT
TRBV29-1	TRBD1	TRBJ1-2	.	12	CSADRDSSGYTF	TGCAGCGCCGACAGGGATAGTAGCGGCTACACCTTC
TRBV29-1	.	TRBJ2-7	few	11	CSASQGYEQYF	TGCAGCGCCTCACAGGGCTACGAGCAGTACTTC
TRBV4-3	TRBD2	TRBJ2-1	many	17	CASSPDTGTSGRGEQFF	TGCGCCAGCAGCCCTGATACCGGGACTAGCGGGAGAGGTGAGCAGTTCTTC
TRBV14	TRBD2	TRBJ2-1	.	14	CASSHHLAGGKEFF	TGTGCCAGCAGCCACCACCTAGCGGGAGGGAAGGAGTTCTTC
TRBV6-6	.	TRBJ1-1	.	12	CASSLTLSEAFF	TGTGCCAGCAGTTTAACTCTCTCTGAAGCTTTCTTT
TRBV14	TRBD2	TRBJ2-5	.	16	CASSQDSGGHQETQYF	TGTGCCAGCAGCCAAGATTCGGGAGGGCACCAAGAGACCCAGTACTTC
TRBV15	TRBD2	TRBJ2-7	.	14	CATSSPGEGYEQYF	TGTGCCACCAGCAGTCCTGGGGAGGGCTACGAGCAGTACTTC
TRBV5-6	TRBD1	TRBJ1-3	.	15	CASSGAEAGGYTIYF	TGTGCCAGCAGCGGCGCCGAGGCAGGGGGGTACACCATATATTTT
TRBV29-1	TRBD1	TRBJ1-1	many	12	CSAGGTEAGAFF	TGCAGCGCGGGGGGGACAGAAGCAGGAGCTTTCTTT
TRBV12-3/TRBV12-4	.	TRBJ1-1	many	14	CASSLVGPGTEAFF	TGTGCCAGCAGTTTAGTGGGACCGGGGACTGAAGCTTTCTTT
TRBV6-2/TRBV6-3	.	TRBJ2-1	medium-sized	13	CASSYSRANEQFF	TGTGCCAGCAGTTACTCGAGGGCGAATGAGCAGTTCTTC
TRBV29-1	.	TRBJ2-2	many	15	CSVAGPEGYTGELFF	TGCAGCGTCGCCGGACCGGAGGGGTACACCGGGGAGCTGTTTTTT